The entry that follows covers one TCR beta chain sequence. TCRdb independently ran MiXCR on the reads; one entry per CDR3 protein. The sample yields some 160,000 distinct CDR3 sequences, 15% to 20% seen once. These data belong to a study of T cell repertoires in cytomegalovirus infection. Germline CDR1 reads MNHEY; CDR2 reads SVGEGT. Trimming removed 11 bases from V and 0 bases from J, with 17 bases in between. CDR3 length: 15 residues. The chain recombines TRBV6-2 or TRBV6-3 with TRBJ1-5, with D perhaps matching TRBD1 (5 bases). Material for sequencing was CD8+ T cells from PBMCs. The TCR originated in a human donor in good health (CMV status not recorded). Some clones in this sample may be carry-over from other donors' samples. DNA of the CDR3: TGTGCCTCGATGGAGAGACAGTTTAGCAATCAGCCCCAGCATTTT. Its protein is CASMERQFSNQPQHF.